The entry below describes one T cell receptor (beta chain). The CDR3 is made up of 15 amino acids. Looked up from germline, CDR1 is LGHDT and CDR2 is YNNKEL (reference sequence). V was pared by 4 bases and J by 7 bases, with 6 bases of the junction left unmatched. This sample is drawn from a study of blood T cell repertoires in COVID-19. Sequencing was performed with immunoSEQ multiplex PCR; in TCRdb, only in-frame clones are kept and a portion is missing. The sample has approximately 180,000 clones, roughly 82% seen once. The sample was peripheral blood. The chain uses TRBV3-1 (or the pseudogene TRBV3-2) and TRBJ2-1; 11 bases align to TRBD1. The clonotype comes from a woman aged 70-85 years with acute or convalescent COVID-19. CDR3 bases: TGTGCCAGCAGCCCTGGACAGGGGGCGCAGAATGAGCAGTTCTTC. Encoded protein: CASSPGQGAQNEQFF.